This record covers a single T cell receptor (beta chain). Template amounts of about 290 ng DNA, around 31,000 T cell genomes, were employed in unsorted PBMC replicate PCRs. The data were produced by immunoSEQ multiplex PCR, yet TCRdb's version contains in-frame clones alone and is incomplete. The table shows 450,000 to 500,000 clones, with 70% to 85% occurring only once. This record comes from a study of shared clonotypes between healthy human individuals. Turning to the study itself: Donor ages ranged 18 to 49 years: a couple of women, a few men.

Sequencing was carried out using PBMCs. This sequence was found in a woman aged 40-49 years in good health. Some clones in this sample may be carry-over from other donors' samples.

CDR3 sequence: CASSEGARTPYEQYF. In DNA form, the CDR3 reads TGTGCCAGCAGTGAGGGGGCAAGGACTCCGTACGAGCAGTACTTC. V usage is TRBV2 and J usage is TRBJ2-5; the D gene is possibly TRBD1 (6 bases). The DNA end lines up better with TRBJ2-7; the J call may be wrong. CDR1 SNHLY and CDR2 FYNNEI come from the germline V gene. CDR3 length: 15 residues.